Each of the 14 T cell receptor beta chains below was sequenced from the same sample in a study of CD8+ T cells in alopecia areata. Sequencing relied on a cDNA template that was reverse transcribed from extracted RNA. Sequencing was performed with immunoSEQ multiplex PCR; in TCRdb, only in-frame clones are kept and a portion is missing. The sample lists approximately 180,000 clones, about 60% occurring once. Sequencing was performed on CD4+ T cells sorted from blood, taken at week 0. The origin of the receptors is a human donor with alopecia areata.

This clone was counted a few times. This sequence joins TRBV4-2 and TRBJ2-7; 9 bases align to TRBD2. With V trimmed by 1 base and J by 0 bases, 4 bases remained unmatched. Germline V gives CDR1 LGHNA, CDR2 YNFKEQ. The CDR3 totals 16 residues. This chain's CDR3 is CASSQVASGNSYEQYF. CDR3 DNA sequence: TGTGCCAGCAGCCAAGTTGCTAGCGGGAACTCCTACGAGCAGTACTTC.

This clone was detected once. The rearrangement joins TRBV30 to TRBJ1-1; maybe TRBD1 (6 bases). V lost 5 bases and J 10 bases, leaving 20 bases between the germline ends. CDR3 length: 13 amino acids. Germline CDR1 reads GTSNPN; CDR2 reads SVGIG (reference sequence). CDR3 sequence (DNA): TGTGCCTGGGGGGTACAGGGAATTATGGCAGCTTTCTTT. The encoded protein is CAWGVQGIMAAFF. Full variable domain (missing parts from reference TRBV30 and TRBJ1-1): SQTIHQWPATLVQPVGSPLSLECTVEGTSNPNLYWYRQAAGRGLQLLFYSVGIGQISSEVPQNLSASRPQDRQFILSSKKLLLSDSGFYLCAWGVQGIMAAFFGQGTRLTVV.

This chain uses TRBV7-2 with TRBJ2-5; TRBD1 matches 9 bases. The CDR3 length is 15 residues. V shed 3 bases, J shed 3 bases, and the junction held 5 bases outside the gene matches. Germline V lookup: CDR1 SGHTA, CDR2 FQGNSA. The CDR3 here is CASSLLGQGEETQYF. The CDR3 nucleotides read TGTGCCAGCAGCTTGCTGGGACAGGGTGAAGAGACCCAGTACTTC.

The chain carries TRBV14 and TRBJ2-5, with D uncertain. The J call could be wrong; TRBJ2-7 is a better fit for the DNA end. This CDR3 is 14 amino acids long. The V gene's germline CDR1 is SGHDN and CDR2 FVKESK. The CDR3 protein is CASSQDVGSNEQYF. Here the CDR3 DNA reads TGTGCCAGCAGCCAAGATGTTGGGTCCAACGAGCAGTACTTC.

The rearrangement joins TRBV30 to TRBJ1-2, with D unclear. Germline V lookup: CDR1 GTSNPN, CDR2 SVGIG (reference sequence). V lost 3 bases and J 4 bases, leaving 15 bases between the germline ends. The CDR3 sequence is 14 residues long. CDR3 in amino acids: CAWRIGNWGYGYTF. The DNA for the CDR3 is TGTGCCTGGAGGATAGGGAATTGGGGCTATGGCTACACCTTC.

The J gene is TRBJ1-1, the V gene TRBV29-1; D gene uncertain. The V end was cut by 7 bases, the J end by 3 bases, with 15 bases between. CDR1 is SQVTM, CDR2 ANQGSEA, per germline. The CDR3 loop spans 13 amino acids. CDR3 in amino acids: CSGFRTPDTEAFF. The CDR3 DNA reads TGCAGCGGATTCAGGACGCCGGACACTGAAGCTTTCTTT.

As regards this clone: It is unclear where the CDR3 begins or ends on the DNA, so no DNA is shown, and the CDR3 is as TCRdb lists it. J is TRBJ2-5 and V is TRBV7-2. The length of the CDR3 is 15 amino acids, counting both ends. Germline V gene lookup returns CDR1 SGHTA and CDR2 FQGNSA. The chain's CDR3 is CASSAVWPRRETQYF.

This clone has a handful of counts. The V and J genes are TRBV29-1 and TRBJ1-2, with 7 bases lining up with TRBD1. Germline loops: CDR1 SQVTM, CDR2 ANQGSEA. The CDR3 runs to 18 residues. Germline trimming cut 1 base from V and 3 bases from J; bases unmatched to any gene: 17. Here the CDR3 DNA reads TGCAGCGTTGAAGCACTCCAGGGGGGACAGCTCGGCGACTATGGCTACACCTTC. This encodes CSVEALQGGQLGDYGYTF.

The rearrangement links TRBV29-1 to TRBJ2-3; D is tentatively TRBD1 or TRBD2 (7 bases each). Trimming shortened V by 7 bases and J by 3 bases, and 23 bases separated the two germline ends. CDR1 and CDR2 from the germline V gene are SQVTM and ANQGSEA. CDR3 length: 16 residues. The chain's CDR3 is CSAPGEGRTGTDTQYF. The CDR3 nucleotides read TGCAGCGCGCCGGGGGAGGGCCGGACAGGTACAGATACGCAGTATTTT.

DNA of the CDR3: TGTGCCAGCAGGATAGGGCCGACAGTGGATAATGGCTACACCTTC. Protein sequence: CASRIGPTVDNGYTF. This sequence joins TRBV11-2 and TRBJ1-2; the D gene is possibly TRBD1 (5 bases). This CDR3 region has 15 residues. V lost 6 bases to trimming and J lost 6 bases, with 20 bases between them. CDR1 is SGHAT and CDR2 is FQNNGV in the germline V gene. Drawing the rest from reference TRBV11-2 and TRBJ1-2, the complete variable domain is EAGVAQSPRYKIIEKRQSVAFWCNPISGHATLYWYQQILGQGPKLLIQFQNNGVVDDSQLPKDRFSAERLKGVDSTLKIQPAKLEDSAVYLCASRIGPTVDNGYTFGSGTRLTVV.

This clone has just a few counts. V usage is TRBV6-1 and J usage is TRBJ2-1; possibly TRBD2 for D (5 bases). Germline V gives CDR1 MNHNS, CDR2 SASEGT. The CDR3 totals 16 residues. The V and J ends lost 3 bases and 0 bases respectively, with 12 bases between them. The CDR3 sequence is CASSEWGASSYNEQFF. In DNA form, the CDR3 reads TGTGCCAGCAGTGAGTGGGGAGCTTCCTCCTACAATGAGCAGTTCTTC.

The chain links TRBV7-2 to TRBJ2-1; 9 nucleotides align to TRBD2. The V and J ends lost 6 bases and 0 bases, in that order; junction bases with no gene match: 3. CDR3 size: 15 residues. CDR1 and CDR2 from the germline V gene are SGHTA and FQGNSA. This CDR3 is CASSVAGASYNEQFF. The DNA for the CDR3 is TGTGCCAGCAGTGTAGCGGGGGCCTCCTACAATGAGCAGTTCTTC.

The chain recombines TRBV7-8 with TRBJ2-3, with 10 bases that match TRBD2. Losses at the gene ends were 3 bases for V and 6 bases for J; bases not matched to a gene: 3. The V gene's germline CDR1 is SGHVS and CDR2 FQNEAQ. This CDR3 has 14 residues. CDR3 residues: CASSLERGGDTQYF. For the CDR3, the DNA is TGTGCCAGCAGCTTGGAGCGGGGGGGGGATACGCAGTATTTT.

V gene TRBV7-9 combines with J gene TRBJ2-3; D might be TRBD2 (6 bases). Trimming pared 5 bases from V and 4 bases from J, leaving 10 bases between. The CDR3 totals 13 residues. Germline V gene lookup returns CDR1 SEHNR and CDR2 FQNEAQ (reference sequence). This CDR3 reads CASSTWGADTQYF. DNA for the CDR3: TGTGCCAGCAGCACCTGGGGGGCAGATACGCAGTATTTT.